This record covers a single T cell receptor (beta chain). These data are taken from a study of blood T cell repertoires in COVID-19. The table came from immunoSEQ multiplex PCR; TCRdb's copy has only in-frame clones and leaves some out. In the table there are some 50,000 clones, 82% of which are singletons. The sequenced sample was peripheral blood. The receptor was derived from a human donor in a cohort sampled during active COVID-19.

DNA of the CDR3: TGTGCCAGTAACCCGGACAGGGGGAATAGAGTCTATGGCTACACCTTC. Protein: CASNPDRGNRVYGYTF. The chain has TRBV19 and TRBJ1-2; 10 positions agree with TRBD1. After removal of 7 bases from V and 4 bases from J, the junction contained 12 bases not matched to a gene. The CDR3 has 16 amino acids. Per the germline V gene, CDR1 is LNHDA and CDR2 is SQIVND (reference sequence).